Described below is a single TCR beta chain sequence and its context. Its cognate antigen has yet to be identified. No qualities accompany the bases; no much larger clone lies one base away. The CDR3 regions of human TCRbeta chains were subjected to immunosequencing. From the authors' description of their analysis: Repertoire TCRs were matched against a reference library of SARS-CoV-2-specific TCRs generated with the MIRA antigen-specificity platform. Breadth meant the fraction of unique TCRs that were SARS-CoV-2-associated, whereas depth meant the fraction of total T cells that were SARS-CoV-2-associated. Using the MIRA data, each spike-specific TCR was assigned both to the spike region to which the TCR was reactive and to a CD4 or CD8 class. Log10-transformed breadth and depth values were compared by one-way ANOVA with Sidak's multiple comparisons tests. TCRdb's version of the immuneACCESS table is confined to in-frame rearrangements and falls short of the full clone set. An unresolved V gene accounts for under half of the shortfall where checked; the remainder is of unknown origin. The DNA gave D and trimming, while V, J and clone size come from that table. The sample table contains 150,000 or so clones; only one count was recorded for 91% of them. Jointly, the top ten make up 1.1% to 1.5% of the sample.

This specimen's time point label, per the study, means: baseline before first vaccination. Samples from vaccinated people were obtained from the UK trials COV001 and COV002, which included a single-blind randomized controlled phase 2/3 trial of AZD1222 (ChAdOx1 nCoV-19) in healthy adults. For TCRbeta chain sequencing, PBMC samples from trial participants were taken at day 0 and at day 28 after the second dose. The sample is drawn from a study of T cell responses to AZD1222 COVID-19 vaccine (dated by TCRdb to the early 2020s). Regarding the research as a whole: AZD1222 recipients whose second dose came at about 4 weeks and those whose second dose came at about 12 weeks were combined into one group, since spike-specific TCR depth and breadth did not differ between the two schedules. TCR sequencing was performed for 230 to 250 trial participants, of whom 200 to 210 were given two doses of AZD1222 and around 25 were given two doses of MenACWY control vaccine. Enrollment into the trials was organized by age into subgroups of 18-55, 56-69 and 70-plus years, and those subgroups contained about 160, 30 and 59 TCR-sequenced participants, respectively.

Trimming removed 0 bases from V and 4 bases from J, leaving 12 bases between the germline ends. The CDR3, from cysteine to phenylalanine, totals 15 residues. Kept here is only the CDR3 DNA, which spans 45 bases and is read in frame from base 1. The germline V gene (reference sequence) sets CDR1 to LNHDA and CDR2 to SQIVND. General conclusions and limits of the study: In the small 56-69-year group, the increase in depth fell short of significance, most likely because of low power. Because no day 14 peak-response samples were available, the repertoires could be characterized only after the peak T cell response. The vaccine-associated CD4 TCRs covered the entire spike protein, and the dominant responses fell in regions 160-218 and 743-854. A significant rise in spike-specific TCR breadth and depth was observed after two AZD1222 doses relative to day 0 and relative to MenACWY recipients. Participants were mostly white British and included more females than males, and it was suggested by the authors that clonal diversity may have been underestimated. Only five to seven AZD1222 recipients were SARS-CoV-2 seropositive at baseline, limiting conclusions about previously exposed vaccinees. Epitopes outside the regions mutated in the B.1.351 and B.1.1.7 variants were reportedly recognized by nearly half of the unique spike-specific TCRs.

The rearranged chain carries TRBV19 and TRBJ1-2; the D gene assignment is ambiguous. The receptor comes from an adult in good health. The material was peripheral blood, obtained on day 0 of AZD1222 vaccination. The nucleotide sequence is given as TGTGCCAGTAGTATAGATATTTCGGTCCTCTATGGCTACACCTTC. Its protein is CASSIDISVLYGYTF.